This entry features one T cell receptor beta chain sequence. Its antigen remains unknown. The CDR3 totals 15 residues. Germline CDR1 is MNHEY and CDR2 is SMNVEV (reference sequence). The V segment lost 5 bases and the J segment 5 bases; nucleotides outside the gene matches: 9. This entry is derived from a study of OX40 agonist ivuxolimab in advanced cancers. Study-level information: Those enrolled were 82.7% male, with a mean age of around 57 years and ages from roughly 20 to 85. Study conclusions and caveats: Circulating CD4+ and CD8+ T cells showed clonal expansion by week 6 at 0.1 to 3.0 mg/kg.

Profiling relied on immunoSEQ multiplex PCR, and the TCRdb table lists in-frame clones only, not all of them. The sample carries tens of thousands of clones, approximately 85% recorded once. The TCR comes from an adult with an advanced solid tumor such as melanoma, head and neck, liver or kidney cancer. V usage is TRBV27 and J usage is TRBJ2-1; 7 bases are a match to TRBD2. The sequences come from CD4+ or CD8+ T cells sorted from blood, collected in a trial of the OX40 agonist ivuxolimab. The CDR3 DNA follows: TGTGCCAGCAGTCCCCTCGGCGGGGGTGACAATGAGCAGTTCTTC. The encoded protein is CASSPLGGGDNEQFF.